The rows below give T cell receptor beta chains drawn from one sample of a study of T cells in Graves' hyperthyroidism and ophthalmopathy. TCRdb reprocessed the multiplex PCR reads via MiXCR and lists one record per CDR3 protein. The sample shows under 350,000 distinct CDR3 sequences, under 25% of them seen only once. Sequenced input: blood. The receptors shown here come from a woman aged 45-65 years with Graves' hyperthyroidism. CDR3s include the opening cysteine and the closing phenylalanine or tryptophan. Each record gives: D gene, J gene, V gene, clone size, CDR3 protein, CDR3 DNA. A D gene is named only where the DNA matches it firmly. Size is stated for part of the rows, as once, few or many counts, or as a class when the clone is expanded.

.,TRBJ2-7,TRBV12-3/TRBV12-4,few,CASSPSSPGAALGQYF,TGTGCCAGCAGTCCCTCGTCCCCGGGGGCGGCCTTGGGGCAGTACTTC
TRBD1,TRBJ2-1,TRBV6-5,.,CASRTWTGSSEQFF,TGTGCCAGCAGAACCTGGACAGGGTCTTCTGAGCAGTTCTTC
TRBD1,TRBJ1-4,TRBV5-1,many,CASSSGQQNEKLFF,TGCGCCAGCAGCTCGGGACAGCAGAATGAAAAACTGTTTTTT
.,TRBJ2-3,TRBV3-1,many,CASSQGTRGADTQYF,TGTGCCAGCAGCCAAGGGACTAGGGGGGCAGATACGCAGTATTTT
.,TRBJ1-6,TRBV30,.,CAWTANSPLHF,TGTGCCTGGACAGCGAATTCACCCCTCCACTTT
TRBD1,TRBJ1-6,TRBV3-1,few,CASSPVGLTGSYNSPLHF,TGTGCCAGCAGCCCAGTAGGGCTGACAGGGAGTTATAATTCACCCCTCCACTTT
.,TRBJ2-3,TRBV2,many,CASSLALPSGTDTQYF,TGTGCCAGCAGCCTGGCTCTACCAAGTGGCACAGATACGCAGTATTTT
.,TRBJ2-2,TRBV6-2/TRBV6-3,.,CASRRTSSGELFF,TGTGCCAGCCGTCGAACTAGCTCCGGGGAGCTGTTTTTT
TRBD2,TRBJ2-1,TRBV20-1,few,CSAHRLAAYNEQFF,TGCAGTGCCCACCGACTAGCGGCTTACAATGAGCAGTTCTTC
TRBD1,TRBJ2-3,TRBV12-3/TRBV12-4,.,CASRPGAGGADPQYF,TGTGCCAGCAGGCCTGGGGCAGGGGGCGCAGATCCGCAGTATTTT
.,TRBJ1-4,TRBV30,many,CAWSALDEKLFF,TGTGCCTGGAGTGCCCTCGATGAAAAACTGTTTTTT
.,TRBJ2-1,TRBV11-3,.,CASSLATSYNEQFF,TGTGCCAGCAGCTTAGCGACTAGTTACAATGAGCAGTTCTTC
TRBD2,TRBJ2-3,TRBV5-1,many,CASTPQLARSDTQYF,TGCGCCAGCACCCCTCAACTAGCGAGGTCAGATACGCAGTATTTT
TRBD2,TRBJ2-1,TRBV7-7,many,CASSLGLAGGNEQFF,TGTGCCAGCAGCTTAGGGCTAGCGGGGGGGAATGAGCAGTTCTTC
.,TRBJ2-7,TRBV6-9,few,CASSTGPTYEQYF,TGCGCCAGCAGTACGGGCCCTACCTACGAGCAGTACTTC
.,TRBJ2-7,TRBV3-1,many,CASSQRGLSYEQYF,TGTGCCAGCAGCCAACGGGGACTTTCCTACGAGCAGTACTTC
.,TRBJ2-5,TRBV18,many,CASSPVGGALETQYF,TGTGCCAGCTCACCCGTTGGGGGGGCCCTGGAGACCCAGTACTTC
TRBD2,TRBJ2-6,TRBV5-1,.,CASSLLAGGLSGANVLTF,TGCGCCAGCAGCTTACTAGCGGGAGGGCTCTCTGGGGCCAACGTCCTGACTTTC
TRBD1,TRBJ1-2,TRBV5-1,.,CASTFSTRTGDDGYTF,TGCGCCAGCACCTTCAGCACGAGGACAGGGGACGATGGCTACACCTTC
.,TRBJ2-7,TRBV28,.,CASSTSDRSYEQYF,.
.,TRBJ1-5,TRBV10-3,.,CAISERSETSNQPQHF,TGTGCCATCAGTGAGAGGTCAGAAACTAGCAATCAGCCCCAGCATTTT
TRBD1,TRBJ2-7,TRBV19,.,CASSMGQDSYEQYF,TGTGCCAGTAGTATGGGACAGGACTCCTACGAGCAGTACTTC
TRBD2,TRBJ2-5,TRBV4-1,many,CASSQEGTIQETQYF,TGCGCCAGCAGCCAAGAAGGGACTATCCAAGAGACCCAGTACTTC
TRBD2,TRBJ2-2,TRBV6-1,.,CASSDSGGRAGELFF,TGTGCCAGCAGTGATAGCGGGGGGCGGGCCGGGGAGCTGTTTTTT
TRBD2,TRBJ2-5,TRBV20-1,.,CSAFGRAQETQYF,TGCAGTGCTTTTGGGAGGGCCCAAGAGACCCAGTACTTC
.,TRBJ1-1,TRBV5-4,.,CASSLGDGGNTEAFF,TGTGCCAGCAGCTTGGGGGACGGGGGGAACACTGAAGCTTTCTTT
TRBD2,TRBJ2-1,TRBV7-9,.,CASSNMLAGGPSYNEQFF,TGTGCCAGCAGCAACATGTTAGCGGGAGGGCCCTCCTACAATGAGCAGTTCTTC
TRBD2,TRBJ2-7,TRBV27,many,CASSLSWQRGTYEQYF,TGTGCCAGCAGTTTATCGTGGCAGCGGGGGACCTACGAGCAGTACTTC
TRBD1,TRBJ1-4,TRBV5-1,many,CASSLAGGGREKLFF,TGCGCCAGCAGCTTGGCGGGAGGGGGCCGTGAAAAACTGTTTTTT
TRBD2,TRBJ2-5,TRBV12-5,few,CASGSGGGVETQYF,TGTGCTAGTGGTAGCGGGGGGGGGGTTGAGACCCAGTACTTC
TRBD1,TRBJ2-7,TRBV6-1,many,CASSPGTGVSYEQYF,TGTGCCAGCAGCCCCGGGACAGGGGTGTCGTACGAGCAGTACTTC
.,TRBJ2-5,TRBV20-1,many,CSASRGGMKETQYF,TGCAGTGCTAGCCGCGGAGGAATGAAAGAGACCCAGTACTTC
TRBD1,TRBJ2-7,TRBV12-3/TRBV12-4,few,CASSKTGTAPYEQYF,TGTGCCAGCAGCAAAACAGGGACAGCCCCCTACGAGCAGTACTTC
TRBD1,TRBJ1-2,TRBV3-1,.,CASSQGTGFQVGYTF,TGTGCCAGCAGCCAAGGGACAGGGTTTCAAGTTGGCTACACCTTC
.,TRBJ2-1,TRBV7-3,many,CASSLTGGVNEQFF,TGTGCCAGCAGCTTAACTGGAGGGGTCAATGAGCAGTTCTTC
.,TRBJ2-1,TRBV29-1,.,CSARGSLVGEQFF,TGCAGCGCTAGGGGGAGCTTGGTCGGTGAGCAGTTCTTC
TRBD2,TRBJ2-3,TRBV6-5,once,CASSYSLAGVADTQYF,TGTGCCAGCAGTTACTCTCTCGCGGGAGTAGCAGATACGCAGTATTTT
.,TRBJ1-6,TRBV6-1,few,CASSQTRENTPLHF,TGTGCCAGCAGTCAAACACGGGAGAACACACCCCTCCACTTT
TRBD1,TRBJ1-5,TRBV27,many,CASKVGQGGNQPQHF,TGTGCCAGCAAGGTGGGACAGGGTGGCAATCAGCCCCAGCATTTT